The sequence of this TCR beta chain was determined in a study of T cell responses to AZD1222 COVID-19 vaccine. The CDR3 is 15 amino acids. Per the germline V gene, CDR1 is MNHEY and CDR2 is SVGAGI. J lost 8 bases, V lost 7 bases, and 10 bases had no gene match. The assay was immunoSEQ multiplex PCR, and TCRdb's table has in-frame clones only and misses some. The sample consists of under 200,000 clones, 90% to 95% of them appearing once. Sequenced here: peripheral blood, sampled on day 0 of MenACWY control vaccination. The sequence derives from an adult in good health. The V and J genes are TRBV6-5 and TRBJ1-4, with 10 bases matching TRBD1. CDR3 sequence (DNA): TGTGCCAGCATGGGGCCCGGGACAGGGGACGAAAAACTGTTTTTT. The encoded protein is CASMGPGTGDEKLFF.